Following are 11 T cell receptor beta chains from one sample sequenced in a study of blood T cell repertoires in COVID-19. The repertoire was sequenced with immunoSEQ multiplex PCR; TCRdb's copy has only in-frame clones and lacks some. The sample carries over 250,000 clones, approximately 88% recorded once. Input material: peripheral blood. These receptors were obtained from a woman under 40 with acute or convalescent COVID-19.

This chain links TRBV11-2 with TRBJ2-3; weak D call: TRBD2 (5 bases). Germline lookup yields CDR1 SGHAT and CDR2 FQNNGV. Trimming shortened V by 7 bases and J by 7 bases, and 9 bases separated the two germline ends. The CDR3 runs to 11 residues. The CDR3 spells CASTEGNTQYF. CDR3 DNA sequence: TGTGCCAGCACCGAGGGCAATACGCAGTATTTT.

The chain carries TRBV7-8 and TRBJ1-6, with 8 bases aligning to TRBD1. Germline values: CDR1 SGHVS, CDR2 FQNEAQ. V dropped 5 bases and J dropped 5; count of bases not matched to a gene: 8. The CDR3 totals 16 residues. The CDR3 region is CASSPRGLLDNSPLHF. The CDR3 DNA reads as TGTGCCAGCAGCCCCAGGGGGCTATTGGATAATTCACCCCTCCACTTT.

The chain joins TRBV9 to TRBJ1-1; D is uncertain. The length of the CDR3 is 13 residues. The germline CDR1 and CDR2 sequences are SGDLS and YYNGEE. Trimming shortened V by 5 bases and J by 8 bases, and 16 bases separated the two germline ends. The chain's CDR3 is CASSAIGRREAFF. In nucleotides, the CDR3 is TGTGCCAGCAGTGCTATTGGGAGGAGAGAAGCTTTCTTT.

The CDR3 sequence is CASSTWTRGMYF. The CDR3 DNA reads as TGTGCCAGCAGTACATGGACCAGGGGTATGTACTTC. The chain joins TRBV12-3 or TRBV12-4 to TRBJ2-7, with D maybe TRBD1 (6 bases). Trimming left V 5 bases short and J 12 bases short, with 17 bases between. CDR3 length equals 12 residues.

This sequence joins TRBV5-6 and TRBJ2-2, with D uncertain. V lost 4 bases to trimming and J lost 0 bases, with 4 bases between them. Germline CDR1 is SGHDT and CDR2 is YYEEEE. This CDR3 has 13 amino acids. The CDR3 sequence: CASSHSNTGELFF. Written as DNA, the CDR3 is TGTGCCAGCAGCCACTCGAACACCGGGGAGCTGTTTTTT. The full variable domain, in which reference TRBV5-6 and TRBJ2-2 provide the parts outside the CDR3, is DAGVTQSPTHLIKTRGQQVTLRCSPKSGHDTVSWYQQALGQGPQFIFQYYEEEERQRGNFPDRFSGHQFPNYSSELNVNALLLGDSALYLCASSHSNTGELFFGEGSRLTVL.

This chain links TRBV9 with TRBJ2-3; possible D gene TRBD1, 6 bases. Germline-derived CDR1 and CDR2 are SGDLS and YYNGEE. V was trimmed by 3 bases and J by 8 bases, leaving 22 bases between them. The CDR3 totals 16 residues. DNA of the CDR3: TGTGCCAGCAGCGCGACAGGTTCAAGGCCCTCGGGTACGCAGTATTTT. Translating it yields CASSATGSRPSGTQYF.

Worth noting for this clone: Germline is not matched at one junction end, which may reflect a read error. This specimen includes other DNA sequences encoding the same CDR3. CDR3: CATSKDRAYGYTF. The CDR3, as DNA: TGTGCCACCAGCAAGGACAGGGCATATGGCTACACCTTT. The chain combines TRBV15 with TRBJ1-2; 8 positions match TRBD1. Germline lookup yields CDR1 LNHNV and CDR2 YYDKDF (reference sequence). This CDR3 is built from 13 residues.

This sequence joins TRBV15 and TRBJ1-1; TRBD1 is a possible D gene (6 bases). The CDR3 runs 12 residues. V dropped 5 bases and J dropped 6 bases, with 10 bases sitting between them. In germline, CDR1 is LNHNV, CDR2 YYDKDF (reference sequence). CDR3 residues: CATSVTGPEAFF. DNA for the CDR3: TGTGCCACCAGCGTAACAGGGCCTGAAGCTTTCTTT.

The rearrangement links TRBV15 to TRBJ2-3, with 13 bases lining up with TRBD2. Losses at the gene ends were 1 base for V and 3 bases for J; bases not matched to a gene: 4. The CDR3 runs to 17 residues. The germline V gene has CDR1 LNHNV and CDR2 YYDKDF (reference sequence). The CDR3, as DNA: TGTGCCACCAGCAGAGTCCTGGGACTAGCGGGGACAGATACGCAGTATTTT. Protein product: CATSRVLGLAGTDTQYF.

V usage is TRBV19 and J usage is TRBJ2-3, with 9 bases matching TRBD2. The CDR3 spans 14 residues. CDR1 is LNHDA and CDR2 is SQIVND in the germline V gene (reference sequence). Trimming took 8 bases from V and 3 from J; bases not matched to a gene: 6. The CDR3 DNA sequence: TGTGCCAGTGATAGCGGGGGCACGACAGATACGCAGTATTTT. Amino acid sequence: CASDSGGTTDTQYF.

The J gene is TRBJ2-3, the V gene TRBV11-3; D is uncertain. V was cut by 2 bases and J by 1 base, with 7 bases left in between. The CDR3 consists of 14 residues. Germline V gene sequence: CDR1 SGHNT, CDR2 YENEEA. This CDR3 is CASSLSVGTDTQYF. CDR3 sequence (DNA): TGTGCCAGCAGCTTAAGCGTGGGCACAGATACGCAGTATTTT.